These T cell receptor beta chains were read from a single sample in a study of T cell responses to AZD1222 COVID-19 vaccine. Some clones are missing from TCRdb's copy, which holds only in-frame ones; the method was immunoSEQ multiplex PCR. The sample gives 70,000 to 75,000 clones, roughly 85% of which show up once; roughly 1.2% is in the top ten. Sequenced here: peripheral blood, sampled 28 days after the second AZD1222 dose. The receptors come from an adult who received the AZD1222 COVID-19 vaccine. CDR3s include the opening cysteine and the closing phenylalanine or tryptophan. D genes are given only for firm matches. Expanded clones are given a class, and other clones once, few, many or no size at all.

j_gene: TRBJ1-1; v_gene: TRBV6-5; abundance: once; d_gene: .; CDR3aa: CAVGSAGGAFF; CDR3nt: TGTGCCGTTGGGTCCGCCGGGGGAGCTTTCTTT
j_gene: TRBJ1-5; v_gene: TRBV30; abundance: .; d_gene: .; CDR3aa: CAWSVGRFNQPQHF; CDR3nt: TGTGCCTGGAGTGTAGGCCGGTTTAATCAGCCCCAGCATTTT
j_gene: TRBJ1-6; v_gene: TRBV30; abundance: .; d_gene: TRBD1; CDR3aa: CAWSQTRGQGGNSPLHF; CDR3nt: TGTGCCTGGAGTCAAACCCGGGGACAGGGGGGTAATTCACCCCTCCACTTT
j_gene: TRBJ1-5; v_gene: TRBV10-3; abundance: .; d_gene: TRBD1; CDR3aa: CAIRRQGDQPQHF; CDR3nt: TGTGCCATCAGGCGGCAGGGGGATCAGCCCCAGCATTTT
j_gene: TRBJ2-5; v_gene: TRBV7-2; abundance: .; d_gene: TRBD1; CDR3aa: CASSLASRRNRGRPETQYF; CDR3nt: TGTGCCAGCAGCTTAGCTAGCCGTCGAAATAGGGGGCGCCCAGAGACCCAGTACTTC
j_gene: TRBJ2-5; v_gene: TRBV20-1; abundance: .; d_gene: TRBD1; CDR3aa: CSASRGLGETQYF; CDR3nt: TGCAGTGCTAGTAGGGGGCTGGGAGAGACCCAGTACTTC
j_gene: TRBJ1-2; v_gene: TRBV6-5; abundance: .; d_gene: .; CDR3aa: CASSKQGGPNGYTF; CDR3nt: TGTGCCAGCAGTAAACAGGGCGGGCCCAATGGCTACACCTTC
j_gene: TRBJ2-7; v_gene: TRBV7-8; abundance: .; d_gene: .; CDR3aa: CATGPFSYEQYF; CDR3nt: TGTGCCACCGGGCCTTTCTCCTACGAGCAGTACTTC
j_gene: TRBJ1-2; v_gene: TRBV10-3; abundance: few; d_gene: TRBD1; CDR3aa: CAISVQASGGYGYTF; CDR3nt: TGTGCCATCAGTGTCCAGGCGTCAGGGGGCTATGGCTACACCTTC
j_gene: TRBJ1-6; v_gene: TRBV7-8; abundance: .; d_gene: .; CDR3aa: CASSQVGAYNSPLHF; CDR3nt: TGTGCCAGCAGCCAAGTGGGGGCCTATAATTCACCCCTCCACTTT
j_gene: TRBJ2-1; v_gene: TRBV11-2; abundance: .; d_gene: .; CDR3aa: CASSLGSSPDEFF; CDR3nt: TGTGCCAGCAGCTTAGGGTCGTCCCCGGATGAGTTCTTC
j_gene: TRBJ2-4; v_gene: TRBV7-8; abundance: .; d_gene: .; CDR3aa: CASSLDRDIQYF; CDR3nt: TGTGCCAGCAGCTTAGACAGGGACATTCAGTACTTC
j_gene: TRBJ2-3; v_gene: TRBV3-1/TRBV3-2; abundance: .; d_gene: .; CDR3aa: CASSQVDIDTQYF; CDR3nt: TGTGCCAGCAGCCAAGTTGATATAGATACGCAGTATTTT
j_gene: TRBJ1-6; v_gene: TRBV18; abundance: .; d_gene: .; CDR3aa: CASSGTDHNSPLHF; CDR3nt: TGTGCCAGCTCAGGGACGGATCATAATTCACCCCTCCACTTT
j_gene: TRBJ2-1; v_gene: TRBV28; abundance: once; d_gene: TRBD1; CDR3aa: CASSPPGTGRNEQFF; CDR3nt: TGTGCCAGCAGTCCCCCCGGGACAGGCCGAAATGAGCAGTTCTTC
j_gene: TRBJ1-5; v_gene: TRBV11-2; abundance: .; d_gene: TRBD1; CDR3aa: CASSLAPGGSQPQHF; CDR3nt: TGTGCCAGCAGCTTAGCCCCAGGGGGGTCTCAGCCCCAGCATTTT
j_gene: TRBJ1-4; v_gene: TRBV6-5; abundance: .; d_gene: .; CDR3aa: CASRTTFGEKLFF; CDR3nt: TGTGCCAGCAGAACGACTTTTGGGGAAAAACTGTTTTTT
j_gene: TRBJ1-1; v_gene: TRBV2; abundance: .; d_gene: .; CDR3aa: CASSEWTLNTEAFF; CDR3nt: TGTGCCAGCAGTGAGTGGACACTGAACACTGAAGCTTTCTTT
j_gene: TRBJ2-1; v_gene: TRBV19; abundance: once; d_gene: .; CDR3aa: CASSRGGNEQFF; CDR3nt: TGTGCCAGTAGCAGGGGGGGTAATGAGCAGTTCTTC
j_gene: TRBJ1-1; v_gene: TRBV7-9; abundance: .; d_gene: .; CDR3aa: CASSLREGVTEAFF; CDR3nt: TGTGCCAGCAGCTTAAGAGAGGGTGTAACTGAAGCTTTCTTT
j_gene: TRBJ1-1; v_gene: TRBV7-6; abundance: .; d_gene: .; CDR3aa: CASSLGGYGVNTEAFF; CDR3nt: TGTGCCAGCAGCTTAGGGGGGTATGGAGTGAACACTGAAGCTTTCTTT
j_gene: TRBJ2-5; v_gene: TRBV20-1; abundance: few; d_gene: .; CDR3aa: CSAVNRRAQYF; CDR3nt: TGCAGTGCCGTAAATCGGAGGGCCCAGTACTTC
j_gene: TRBJ2-5; v_gene: TRBV21-1; abundance: .; d_gene: .; CDR3aa: CASSKALDRVGETQYF; CDR3nt: TGTGCCAGCAGCAAAGCGCTGGACAGGGTGGGGGAGACCCAGTACTTC